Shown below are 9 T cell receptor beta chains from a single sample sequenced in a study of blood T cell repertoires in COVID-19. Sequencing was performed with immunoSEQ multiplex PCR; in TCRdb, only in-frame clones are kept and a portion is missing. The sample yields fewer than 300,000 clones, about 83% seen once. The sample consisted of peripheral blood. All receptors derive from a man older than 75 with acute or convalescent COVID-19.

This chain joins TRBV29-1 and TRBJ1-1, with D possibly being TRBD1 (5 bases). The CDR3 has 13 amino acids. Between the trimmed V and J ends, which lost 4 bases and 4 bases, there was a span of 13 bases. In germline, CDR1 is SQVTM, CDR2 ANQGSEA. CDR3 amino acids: CSVGRRAGTEAFF. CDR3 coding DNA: TGCAGCGTTGGTCGCAGGGCCGGCACTGAAGCTTTCTTT. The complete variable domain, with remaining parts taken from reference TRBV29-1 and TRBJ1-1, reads SAVISQKPSRDICQRGTSLTIQCQVDSQVTMMFWYRQQPGQSLTLIATANQGSEATYESGFVIDKFPISRPNLTFSTLTVSNMSPEDSSIYLCSVGRRAGTEAFFGQGTRLTVV.

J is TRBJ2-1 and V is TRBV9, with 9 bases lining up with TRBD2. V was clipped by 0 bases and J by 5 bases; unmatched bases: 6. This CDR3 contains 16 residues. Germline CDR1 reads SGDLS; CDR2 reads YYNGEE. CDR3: CASSVGGRAIDNEQFF. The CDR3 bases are TGTGCCAGCAGCGTAGGCGGGAGGGCCATAGACAATGAGCAGTTCTTC.

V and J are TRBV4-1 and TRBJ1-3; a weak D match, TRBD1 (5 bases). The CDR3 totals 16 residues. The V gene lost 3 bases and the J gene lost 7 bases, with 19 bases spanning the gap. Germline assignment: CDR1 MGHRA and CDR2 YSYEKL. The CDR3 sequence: CASSQGGGAVPNTIYF. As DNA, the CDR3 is TGCGCCAGCAGCCAGGGGGGGGGAGCAGTGCCGAACACCATATATTTT.

The CDR3 spells CASSFGGQGKATNEKLFF. The CDR3 DNA reads as TGTGCCAGCAGCTTCGGCGGACAGGGCAAAGCAACTAATGAAAAACTGTTTTTT. The chain couples TRBV5-4 to TRBJ1-4, with 8 bases identical to TRBD1. The V and J ends lost 2 bases and 0 bases, in that order; junction bases with no gene match: 9. This CDR3 has 18 amino acids. The germline V gene has CDR1 SGHNT and CDR2 YYREEE (reference sequence).

The DNA of the CDR3 is TGCGCCAGCAGCCCGGGAACCGAAATCCTTAGCTATGGCTACACCTTC. As protein: CASSPGTEILSYGYTF. The chain carries TRBV5-1 and TRBJ1-2; D call uncertain. CDR3 length: 16 amino acids. The germline gives CDR1 SGHRS, CDR2 YFSETQ. V was trimmed by 4 bases and J by 4 bases, leaving 20 bases between them.

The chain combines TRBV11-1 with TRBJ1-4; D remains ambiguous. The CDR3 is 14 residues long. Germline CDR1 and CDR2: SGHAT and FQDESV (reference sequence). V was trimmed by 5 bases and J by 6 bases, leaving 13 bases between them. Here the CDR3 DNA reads TGTGCCAGCAGCGGCTCGGGGAACGATGAAAAACTGTTTTTT. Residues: CASSGSGNDEKLFF.

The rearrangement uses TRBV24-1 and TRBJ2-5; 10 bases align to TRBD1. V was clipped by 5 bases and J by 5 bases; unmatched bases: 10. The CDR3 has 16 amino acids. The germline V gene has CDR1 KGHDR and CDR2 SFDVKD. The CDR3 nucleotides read TGTGCCACCAGTGCTACGGACAGGGGGTTCGTCGAGACCCAGTACTTC. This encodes CATSATDRGFVETQYF.

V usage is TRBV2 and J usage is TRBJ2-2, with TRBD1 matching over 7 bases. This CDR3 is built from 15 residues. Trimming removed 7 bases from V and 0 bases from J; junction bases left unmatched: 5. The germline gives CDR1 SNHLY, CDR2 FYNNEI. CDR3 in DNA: TGTGCCAGCACGGTCACAGGGGCGAACACCGGGGAGCTGTTTTTT. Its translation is CASTVTGANTGELFF.

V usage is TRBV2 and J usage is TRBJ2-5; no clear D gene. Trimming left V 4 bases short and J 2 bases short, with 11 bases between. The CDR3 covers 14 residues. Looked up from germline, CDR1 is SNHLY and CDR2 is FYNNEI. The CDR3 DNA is TGTGCCAGCAGTGGGCTGGTCGGGCAAGAGACCCAGTACTTC. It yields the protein CASSGLVGQETQYF.